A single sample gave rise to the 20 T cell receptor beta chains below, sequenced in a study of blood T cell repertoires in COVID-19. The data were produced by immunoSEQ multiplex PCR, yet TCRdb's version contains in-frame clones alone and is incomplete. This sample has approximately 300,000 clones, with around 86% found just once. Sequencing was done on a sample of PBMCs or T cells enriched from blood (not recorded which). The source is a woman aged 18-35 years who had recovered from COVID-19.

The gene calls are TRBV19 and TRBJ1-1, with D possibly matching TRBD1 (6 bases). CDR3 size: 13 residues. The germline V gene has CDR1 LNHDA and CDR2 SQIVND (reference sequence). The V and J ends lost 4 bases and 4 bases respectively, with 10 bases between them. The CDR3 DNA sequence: TGTGCCAGTAGTACTCAGGGGACCACTGAAGCTTTCTTT. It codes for CASSTQGTTEAFF. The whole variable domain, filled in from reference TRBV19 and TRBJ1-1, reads DGGITQSPKYLFRKEGQNVTLSCEQNLNHDAMYWYRQDPGQGLRLIYYSQIVNDFQKGDIAEGYSVSREKKESFPLTVTSAQKNPTAFYLCASSTQGTTEAFFGQGTRLTVV.

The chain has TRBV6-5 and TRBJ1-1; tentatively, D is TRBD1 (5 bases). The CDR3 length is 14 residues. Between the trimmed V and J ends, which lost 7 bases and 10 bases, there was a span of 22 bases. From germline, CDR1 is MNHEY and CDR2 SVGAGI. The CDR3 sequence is CASTPPGRAPTAFF. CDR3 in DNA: TGTGCCAGCACCCCCCCCGGCAGGGCGCCAACAGCTTTCTTT.

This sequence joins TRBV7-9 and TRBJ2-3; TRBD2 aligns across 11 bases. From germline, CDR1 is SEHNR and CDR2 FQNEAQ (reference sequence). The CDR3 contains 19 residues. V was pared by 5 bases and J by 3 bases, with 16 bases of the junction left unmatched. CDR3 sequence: CASSPLGASGGIRTDTQYF. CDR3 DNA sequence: TGTGCCAGCAGCCCCTTAGGCGCTAGCGGGGGGATAAGAACAGATACGCAGTATTTT.

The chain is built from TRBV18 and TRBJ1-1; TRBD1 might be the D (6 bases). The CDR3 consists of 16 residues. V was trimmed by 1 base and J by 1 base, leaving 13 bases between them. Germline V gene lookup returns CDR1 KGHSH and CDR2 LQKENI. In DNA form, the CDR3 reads TGTGCCAGCTCACCACTTTATCCAGGGGCGAACACTGAAGCTTTCTTT. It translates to CASSPLYPGANTEAFF.

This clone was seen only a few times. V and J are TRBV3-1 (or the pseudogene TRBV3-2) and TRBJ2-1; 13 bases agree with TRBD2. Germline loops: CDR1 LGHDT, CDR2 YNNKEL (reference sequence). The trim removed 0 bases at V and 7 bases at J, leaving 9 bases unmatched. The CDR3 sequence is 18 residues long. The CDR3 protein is CASSQDWVTSGRENEQFF. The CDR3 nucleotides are TGTGCCAGCAGCCAAGATTGGGTAACTAGCGGGAGGGAGAATGAGCAGTTCTTC.

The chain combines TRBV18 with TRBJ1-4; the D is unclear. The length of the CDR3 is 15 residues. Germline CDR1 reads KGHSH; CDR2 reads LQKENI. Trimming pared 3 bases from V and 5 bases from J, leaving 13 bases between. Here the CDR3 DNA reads TGTGCCAGCTCACCCGAGTTCGGAGGGAATGAAAAACTGTTTTTT. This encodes CASSPEFGGNEKLFF.

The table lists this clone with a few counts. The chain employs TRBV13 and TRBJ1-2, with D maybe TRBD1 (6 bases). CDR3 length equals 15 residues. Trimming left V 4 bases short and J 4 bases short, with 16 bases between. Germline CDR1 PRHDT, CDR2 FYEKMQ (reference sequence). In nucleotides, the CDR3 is TGTGCCAGCAGCTCGACAGGCCGCGCTTTCTATGGCTACACCTTC. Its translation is CASSSTGRAFYGYTF.

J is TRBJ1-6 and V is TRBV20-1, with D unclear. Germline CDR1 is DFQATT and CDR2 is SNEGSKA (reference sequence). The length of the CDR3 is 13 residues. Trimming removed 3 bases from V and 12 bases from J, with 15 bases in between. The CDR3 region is CSASYQRNGPLHF. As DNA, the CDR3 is TGCAGTGCTAGTTACCAGCGTAACGGACCCCTCCACTTT.

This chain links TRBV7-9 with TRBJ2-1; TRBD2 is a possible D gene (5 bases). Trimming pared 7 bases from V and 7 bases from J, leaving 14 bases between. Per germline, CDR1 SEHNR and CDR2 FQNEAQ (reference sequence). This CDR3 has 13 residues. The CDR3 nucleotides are TGTGCCAGCATCGATATCGGCGGGAATGAGCAGTTCTTC. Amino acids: CASIDIGGNEQFF.

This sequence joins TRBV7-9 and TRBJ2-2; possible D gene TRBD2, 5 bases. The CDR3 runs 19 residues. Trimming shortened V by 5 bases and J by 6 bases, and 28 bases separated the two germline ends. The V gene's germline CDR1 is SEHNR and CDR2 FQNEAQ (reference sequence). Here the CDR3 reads CASSQGGFFGSMEAGELFF. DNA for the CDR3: TGTGCCAGCAGCCAAGGCGGGTTCTTTGGGTCAATGGAGGCCGGGGAGCTGTTTTTT.

CDR3 loop: CASSIRDRANNEQFF. DNA for the CDR3: TGTGCCAGTAGTATAAGGGACAGGGCCAACAATGAGCAGTTCTTC. The V and J genes are TRBV19 and TRBJ2-1; 9 bases line up with TRBD1. V shed 2 bases and J 5 bases; nucleotides not matched to a gene: 4. Germline V lookup: CDR1 LNHDA, CDR2 SQIVND (reference sequence). There are 15 residues in the CDR3.

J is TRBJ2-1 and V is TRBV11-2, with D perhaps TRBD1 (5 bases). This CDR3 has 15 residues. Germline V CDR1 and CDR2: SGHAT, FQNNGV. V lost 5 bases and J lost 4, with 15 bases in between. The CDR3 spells CASSVLGQTYNEQFF. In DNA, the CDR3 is TGTGCCAGCAGCGTGCTCGGACAAACTTACAATGAGCAGTTCTTC.

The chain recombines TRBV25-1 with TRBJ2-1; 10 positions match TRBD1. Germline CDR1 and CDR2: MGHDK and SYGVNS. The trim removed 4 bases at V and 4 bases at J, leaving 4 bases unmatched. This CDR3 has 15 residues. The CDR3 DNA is TGTGCCAGCAGTGGGGGACAGGGGTTATACAATGAGCAGTTCTTC. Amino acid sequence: CASSGGQGLYNEQFF.

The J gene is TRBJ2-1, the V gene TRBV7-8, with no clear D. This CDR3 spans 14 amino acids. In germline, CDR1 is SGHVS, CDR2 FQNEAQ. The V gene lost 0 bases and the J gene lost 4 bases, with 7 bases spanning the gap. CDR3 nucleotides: TGTGCCAGCAGCTTAGCTAATAGATACAATGAGCAGTTCTTC. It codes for CASSLANRYNEQFF. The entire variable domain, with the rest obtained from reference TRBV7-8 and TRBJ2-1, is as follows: GAGVSQSPRYKVAKRGQDVALRCDPISGHVSLFWYQQALGQGPEFLTYFQNEAQLDKSGLPSDRFFAERPEGSVSTLKIQRTQQEDSAVYLCASSLANRYNEQFFGPGTRLTVL.

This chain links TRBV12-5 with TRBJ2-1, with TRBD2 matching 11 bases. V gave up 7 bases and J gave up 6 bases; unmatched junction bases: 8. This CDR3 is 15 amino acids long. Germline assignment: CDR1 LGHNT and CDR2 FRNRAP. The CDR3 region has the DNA TGTGCTAGTGCCCTTAGCGGGAGGGCCGCCAATGAGCAGTTCTTC. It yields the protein CASALSGRAANEQFF.

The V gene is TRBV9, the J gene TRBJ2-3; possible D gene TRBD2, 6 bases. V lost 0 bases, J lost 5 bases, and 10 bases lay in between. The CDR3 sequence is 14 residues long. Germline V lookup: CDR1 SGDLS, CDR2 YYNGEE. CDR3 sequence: CASSVAGREDTQYF. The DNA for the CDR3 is TGTGCCAGCAGCGTAGCCGGGAGAGAAGATACGCAGTATTTT.

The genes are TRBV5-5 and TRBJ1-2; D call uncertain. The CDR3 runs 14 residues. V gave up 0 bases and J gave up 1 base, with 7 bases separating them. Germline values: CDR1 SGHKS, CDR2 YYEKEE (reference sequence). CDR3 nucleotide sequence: TGTGCCAGCAGCTTGGACGGGGTTAACTATGGCTACACCTTC. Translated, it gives CASSLDGVNYGYTF. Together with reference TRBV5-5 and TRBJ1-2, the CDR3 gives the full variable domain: DAGVTQSPTHLIKTRGQQVTLRCSPISGHKSVSWYQQVLGQGPQFIFQYYEKEERGRGNFPDRFSARQFPNYSSELNVNALLLGDSALYLCASSLDGVNYGYTFGSGTRLTVV.

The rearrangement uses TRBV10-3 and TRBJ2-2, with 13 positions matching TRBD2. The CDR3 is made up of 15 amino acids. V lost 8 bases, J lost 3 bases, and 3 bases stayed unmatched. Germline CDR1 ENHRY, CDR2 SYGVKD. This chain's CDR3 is CAIAGLAGDTGELFF. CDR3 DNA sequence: TGTGCCATCGCCGGACTAGCGGGGGACACCGGGGAGCTGTTTTTT.

The DNA of the CDR3 is TGTGCCAGCTCACAACAGCGGACAGGGCGGCATGAAAAACTGTTTTTT. Residues: CASSQQRTGRHEKLFF. The rearrangement uses TRBV18 and TRBJ1-4, with TRBD1 matching 8 bases. V was pared by 4 bases and J by 6 bases, with 10 bases of the junction left unmatched. This CDR3 comprises 16 residues. The germline CDR1 and CDR2 sequences are KGHSH and LQKENI.

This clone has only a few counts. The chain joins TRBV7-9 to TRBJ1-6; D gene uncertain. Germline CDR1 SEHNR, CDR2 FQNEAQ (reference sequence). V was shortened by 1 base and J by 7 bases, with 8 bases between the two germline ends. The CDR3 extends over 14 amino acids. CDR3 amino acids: CASSLEHPNSPLHF. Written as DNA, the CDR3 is TGTGCCAGCAGCTTAGAACATCCAAATTCACCCCTCCACTTT.